The 26 T cell receptor beta chains given below trace back to one sample, sequenced in a study of T cell repertoires in cytomegalovirus infection. Which antigens these TCRs recognize remains unknown. TCRdb re-called the reads through MiXCR, storing one row per CDR3 protein. The table shows about 830,000 distinct CDR3 sequences, with approximately 30% occurring only once. The sequenced sample was cultured CD8+ T cells from PBMCs, obtained from culture after CMV antigen stimulation. The receptors come from a human donor in good health (CMV status not recorded). Some clones in this sample may be carry-over from other donors' samples.

The rearrangement links TRBV20-1 to TRBJ2-7, with TRBD1 matching over 10 bases. V shed 5 bases, J shed 8 bases, and the junction held 6 bases outside the gene matches. The CDR3 has 12 amino acids. CDR1 and CDR2 (germline): DFQATT, SNEGSKA (reference sequence). CDR3 residues: CSARDRGGQQYV. For the CDR3, the DNA is TGCAGTGCTCGGGACAGGGGAGGTCAGCAGTACGTC.

This clonotype has only a few counts. This chain joins TRBV7-6 and TRBJ2-2; D uncertain. The CDR3 is 15 amino acids. In germline, CDR1 is SGHVS, CDR2 FNYEAQ. Between the trimmed V and J ends, which lost 5 bases and 3 bases, there was a span of 13 bases. The CDR3 spells CASSPELSYTGELFF. CDR3 in DNA: TGTGCCAGCAGCCCAGAGCTCAGTTACACCGGGGAGCTGTTTTTT.

This clonotype was seen at least ten times. The chain joins TRBV7-6 to TRBJ2-5, with D tentatively TRBD1 (7 bases). The ends were cut back, 5 bases at V and 5 bases at J, with 18 bases in the middle. This CDR3 has 15 amino acids. Germline CDR1 and CDR2: SGHVS and FNYEAQ. CDR3: CASSQGGLGLETQYF. In nucleotides, the CDR3 is TGTGCCAGCAGCCAGGGGGGACTTGGGTTGGAGACCCAGTACTTC. Supplemented by reference TRBV7-6 and TRBJ2-5, the full variable domain reads GAGVSQSPRYKVTKRGQDVALRCDPISGHVSLYWYRQALGQGPEFLTYFNYEAQQDKSGLPNDRFSAERPEGSISTLTIQRTEQRDSAMYRCASSQGGLGLETQYFGPGTRLLVL.

This clonotype was detected a few times. The chain combines TRBV27 with TRBJ2-1; D ambiguous. This CDR3 is 16 amino acids long. V dropped 0 bases and J dropped 0 bases, with 9 bases sitting between them. Germline V gene data show CDR1 as MNHEY and CDR2 as SMNVEV (reference sequence). The CDR3, as DNA: TGTGCCAGCAGTTTATCAAGACCCCCCTCCTACAATGAGCAGTTCTTC. It codes for CASSLSRPPSYNEQFF.

This clonotype has just a few counts. The V call is TRBV15, the J call TRBJ1-3; D gene ambiguous. Germline V gene sequence: CDR1 LNHNV, CDR2 YYDKDF (reference sequence). V shed 0 bases and J shed 4 bases, with 10 bases lying between them. The CDR3 totals 15 residues. The CDR3 region is CATSRDIGFGNTIYF. The CDR3 nucleotides read TGTGCCACCAGCAGAGATATAGGGTTCGGAAACACCATATATTTT.

The rearrangement links TRBV7-9 to TRBJ2-2; TRBD1 matches 8 bases. Germline CDR1 and CDR2: SEHNR and FQNEAQ (reference sequence). Unmatched junction bases numbered 9, after V lost 6 bases and J lost 3 bases. The CDR3 consists of 16 residues. CDR3 nucleotides: TGTGCCAGCAGGGCAAGGGGACAGGCTGACACCGGGGAGCTGTTTTTT. It specifies CASRARGQADTGELFF.

The rearrangement links TRBV4-2 to TRBJ2-1; D remains unclear. Germline V CDR1 and CDR2: LGHNA, YNFKEQ. This CDR3 contains 16 residues. V gave up 1 base and J gave up 0 bases, with 10 bases separating them. CDR3 sequence (DNA): TGTGCCAGCAGCCAAGGTCGGACCAGCTCCTACAATGAGCAGTTCTTC. Translation gives CASSQGRTSSYNEQFF.

This rearrangement joins TRBV4-1 to TRBJ2-5; 9 bases are shared with TRBD2. With V trimmed by 4 bases and J by 3 bases, 15 bases remained unmatched. Germline loops: CDR1 MGHRA, CDR2 YSYEKL. The CDR3 consists of 18 residues. CDR3 region: CASSLLAMRLAVKETQYF. In DNA, the CDR3 is TGCGCCAGCAGCCTTCTTGCGATGAGACTAGCGGTAAAAGAGACCCAGTACTTC.

This clonotype was detected many times. The chain employs TRBV10-3 and TRBJ1-2; the match to TRBD1 covers 8 bases. Germline CDR1 and CDR2: ENHRY and SYGVKD. J lost 10 bases, V lost 0 bases, and 1 base had no gene match. The CDR3 totals 12 residues. The CDR3, as DNA: TGTGCCATCAGTGAGTCGGACAGGGACTACACCTTC. Amino acids: CAISESDRDYTF.

This clonotype was detected ten times or more. The J gene is TRBJ1-5, the V gene TRBV6-2 or TRBV6-3; TRBD1 is a possible D gene (5 bases). There are 14 residues in the CDR3. Germline lookup yields CDR1 MNHEY and CDR2 SVGEGT. Trimming cost V 10 bases and J 1 base, with 14 bases left between them. CDR3 amino acids: CATRKKGSNQPQHF. CDR3 coding DNA: TGTGCCACCCGTAAGAAGGGGAGCAATCAGCCCCAGCATTTT.

This clonotype was detected only once. The chain links TRBV7-9 to TRBJ1-2; D remains unclear. The germline V and J ends were trimmed by 7 bases and 2 bases, with 8 bases remaining between them. The CDR3 consists of 12 residues. Germline lookup yields CDR1 SEHNR and CDR2 FQNEAQ (reference sequence). The CDR3 DNA reads as TGTGCCAGCAACACGGCCAACTATGGCTACACCTTC. It yields the protein CASNTANYGYTF.

This clonotype appeared a few times. The chain employs TRBV11-2 and TRBJ2-4, with 8 positions matching TRBD2. J was trimmed by 9 bases and V by 5 bases; bases with no gene match: 6. The CDR3 length is 13 residues. Per germline, CDR1 SGHAT and CDR2 FQNNGV. The CDR3 region is CASSAGLDGIQYF. CDR3 nucleotide sequence: TGTGCCAGCAGCGCGGGACTAGACGGCATTCAGTACTTC.

The chain links TRBV18 to TRBJ1-6; D remains ambiguous. The germline CDR1 and CDR2 sequences are KGHSH and LQKENI. V was trimmed by 3 bases and J by 9 bases, leaving 15 bases between them. This CDR3 has 15 residues. The CDR3 nucleotides read TGTGCCAGCTCACCGACCCGGGCTATAATTTCACCCCTCCACTTT. It encodes CASSPTRAIISPLHF. Full variable domain (outside the CDR3, taken from reference TRBV18 and TRBJ1-6): NAGVMQNPRHLVRRRGQEARLRCSPMKGHSHVYWYRQLPEEGLKFMVYLQKENIIDESGMPKERFSAEFPKEGPSILRIQQVVRGDSAAYFCASSPTRAIISPLHFGNGTRLTVT.

This clonotype has just a few counts. The V gene is TRBV2, the J gene TRBJ2-1, with 11 nucleotides matching TRBD2. CDR1 is SNHLY and CDR2 is FYNNEI in the germline V gene. The CDR3 consists of 20 residues. V shed 5 bases, J shed 2 bases, and the junction held 17 bases outside the gene matches. The CDR3 nucleotides are TGTGCCAGCAGTCAGGGTAGCGGGGGGGCCGGTCGACCTCCCTACAATGAGCAGTTCTTC. This translates into CASSQGSGGAGRPPYNEQFF.

The chain joins TRBV6-1 to TRBJ2-5, with no clear D. The V and J ends lost 3 bases and 0 bases respectively, with 5 bases between them. CDR3 length equals 13 residues. CDR1 and CDR2 from the germline V gene are MNHNS and SASEGT. The CDR3 protein is CASSDTNQETQYF. CDR3 sequence (DNA): TGTGCCAGCAGTGACACCAACCAAGAGACCCAGTACTTC.

This clonotype was seen more than once but under ten times. The genes are TRBV7-8 and TRBJ2-7; tentative D call: TRBD2 (5 bases). The germline V gene has CDR1 SGHVS and CDR2 FQNEAQ. The ends were cut back, 3 bases at V and 3 bases at J, with 12 bases in the middle. CDR3 size: 14 residues. Written as DNA, the CDR3 is TGTGCCAGCAGCTTTTCGACGGGAAACTACGAGCAGTACTTC. Protein product: CASSFSTGNYEQYF.

This clonotype showed up just a few times. The chain has TRBV6-1 and TRBJ2-2, with D perhaps assigned TRBD1 or TRBD2 (5 bases each). CDR3 length equals 17 residues. Germline CDR1 is MNHNS and CDR2 is SASEGT. Trimming took 4 bases from V and 0 from J, leaving 15 bases between them. The CDR3 here is CASSGRQGEANTGELFF. In DNA, the CDR3 is TGTGCCAGCAGTGGACGCCAGGGAGAAGCGAACACCGGGGAGCTGTTTTTT.

This clonotype appeared a few times. The chain is built from TRBV12-3 or TRBV12-4 and TRBJ1-5; D not certain. The CDR3 length is 15 residues. V lost 2 bases and J 4 bases, leaving 12 bases between the germline ends. CDR3 DNA sequence: TGTGCCAGCAGTTTAACGAGTGGCTCGAATCAGCCCCAGCATTTT. As protein: CASSLTSGSNQPQHF.

This clonotype was detected only once. The genes are TRBV15 and TRBJ2-3, with D hard to call. This CDR3 spans 13 amino acids. Germline CDR1 LNHNV, CDR2 YYDKDF (reference sequence). Trimming cost V 3 bases and J 6 bases, with 10 bases left between them. CDR3 amino acids: CATSSPESDTQYF. In DNA form, the CDR3 reads TGTGCCACCAGCAGCCCGGAATCTGATACGCAGTATTTT.

V and J are TRBV27 and TRBJ2-7; maybe TRBD1 (7 bases). The CDR3 contains 13 residues. Germline V gene lookup returns CDR1 MNHEY and CDR2 SMNVEV (reference sequence). Deletions cut 6 bases from V and 2 bases from J, with 11 bases between. The CDR3 is CASRQGGTYEQYV. As DNA, the CDR3 is TGTGCCAGCAGGCAGGGGGGAACCTACGAGCAGTACGTC.

This chain connects TRBV6-6 to TRBJ2-2, with D maybe TRBD1 (6 bases). Germline V lookup: CDR1 MNHNY, CDR2 SVGAGI (reference sequence). The CDR3 has 18 residues. V was shortened by 1 base and J by 0 bases, with 15 bases between the two germline ends. The CDR3 region is CASSYFPPRGSNTGELFF. Here the CDR3 DNA reads TGTGCCAGCAGTTACTTTCCCCCCAGGGGCTCGAACACCGGGGAGCTGTTTTTT.

This chain connects TRBV4-1 to TRBJ2-1; D possibly corresponds to TRBD2 (6 bases). The ends were cut back, 1 base at V and 4 bases at J, with 11 bases in the middle. Germline CDR1 is MGHRA and CDR2 is YSYEKL. The CDR3 runs to 15 residues. CDR3 nucleotide sequence: TGCGCCAGCAGCCAAGTGCTAGCGCAGTACAATGAGCAGTTCTTC. Amino acid sequence: CASSQVLAQYNEQFF.

This clonotype came up a few times. The V gene is TRBV12-3 or TRBV12-4, the J gene TRBJ2-1, with 9 bases fitting TRBD1. After removal of 6 bases from V and 7 bases from J, the junction contained 16 bases not matched to a gene. This CDR3 contains 17 residues. The CDR3 sequence: CASSIYEGTGRKNEQFF. For the CDR3, the DNA is TGTGCCAGCAGCATCTATGAAGGGACAGGGAGAAAGAATGAGCAGTTCTTC.

In this sample, this clonotype turned up a few times. This sequence joins TRBV27 and TRBJ2-1, with 8 bases matching TRBD1. Germline assignment: CDR1 MNHEY and CDR2 SMNVEV (reference sequence). The CDR3 runs 14 residues. The V gene end was trimmed by 10 bases and the J gene end by 2 bases; junction bases not matched to a gene: 7. The CDR3 nucleotides are TGTGCCACCGCCGGGACAGGCACCTACAATGAGCAGTTCTTC. Protein sequence: CATAGTGTYNEQFF.

The chain is built from TRBV7-4 and TRBJ2-5; D perhaps matches TRBD2 (7 bases). This CDR3 has 14 residues. From germline, CDR1 is SGHVT and CDR2 SQSDAQ. V gave up 1 base and J gave up 7 bases, with 13 bases separating them. CDR3 amino acids: CASSLGGGAVTQYF. DNA of the CDR3: TGTGCCAGCAGCTTAGGAGGGGGGGCAGTGACCCAGTACTTC. The full variable domain, rest sourced from reference TRBV7-4 and TRBJ2-5, is GAGVSQSPRYKVAKRGRDVALRCDSISGHVTLYWYRQTLGQGSEVLTYSQSDAQRDKSGRPSGRFSAERPERSVSTLKIQRTEQGDSAVYLCASSLGGGAVTQYFGPGTRLLVL.

In this sample, this clonotype turned up many times. J is TRBJ1-5 and V is TRBV7-8, with no clear D. This CDR3 has 14 residues. From germline, CDR1 is SGHVS and CDR2 FQNEAQ. The V end was cut by 0 bases, the J end by 7 bases, with 10 bases between. The DNA of the CDR3 is TGTGCCAGCAGCTTAGCGCTGCCGAACCAGCCCCAGCATTTT. Amino acid sequence: CASSLALPNQPQHF.